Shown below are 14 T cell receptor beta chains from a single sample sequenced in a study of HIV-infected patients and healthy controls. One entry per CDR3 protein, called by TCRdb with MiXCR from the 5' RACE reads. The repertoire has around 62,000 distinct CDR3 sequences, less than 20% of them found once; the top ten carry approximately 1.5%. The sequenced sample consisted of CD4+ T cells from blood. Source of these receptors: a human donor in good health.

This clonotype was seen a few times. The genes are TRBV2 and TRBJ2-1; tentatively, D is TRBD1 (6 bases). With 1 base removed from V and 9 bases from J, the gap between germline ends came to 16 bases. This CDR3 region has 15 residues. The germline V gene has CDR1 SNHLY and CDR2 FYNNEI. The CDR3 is CASSEERQVSSEQFF. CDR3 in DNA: TGTGCCAGCAGTGAAGAGAGACAGGTATCTTCTGAGCAGTTCTTC.

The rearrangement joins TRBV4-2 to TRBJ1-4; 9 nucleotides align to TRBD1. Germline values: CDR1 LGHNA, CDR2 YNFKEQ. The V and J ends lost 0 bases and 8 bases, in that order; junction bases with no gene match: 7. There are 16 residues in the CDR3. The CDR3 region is CASSQDGTGWEEKLFF. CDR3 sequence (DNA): TGTGCCAGCAGCCAAGATGGGACAGGGTGGGAAGAAAAACTGTTTTTT.

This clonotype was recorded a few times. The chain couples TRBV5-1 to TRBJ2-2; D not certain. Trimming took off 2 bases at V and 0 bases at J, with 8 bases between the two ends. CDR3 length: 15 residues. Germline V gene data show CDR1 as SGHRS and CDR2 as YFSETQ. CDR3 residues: CASSLYNANTGELFF. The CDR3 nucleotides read TGCGCCAGCAGCTTATACAACGCGAACACCGGGGAGCTGTTTTTT.

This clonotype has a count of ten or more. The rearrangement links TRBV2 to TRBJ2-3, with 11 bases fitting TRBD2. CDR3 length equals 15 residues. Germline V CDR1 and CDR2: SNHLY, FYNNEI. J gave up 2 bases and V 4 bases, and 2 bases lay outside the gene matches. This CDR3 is CASSASGRLTDTQYF. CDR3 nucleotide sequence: TGTGCCAGCAGTGCTAGCGGGAGGCTCACAGATACGCAGTATTTT.

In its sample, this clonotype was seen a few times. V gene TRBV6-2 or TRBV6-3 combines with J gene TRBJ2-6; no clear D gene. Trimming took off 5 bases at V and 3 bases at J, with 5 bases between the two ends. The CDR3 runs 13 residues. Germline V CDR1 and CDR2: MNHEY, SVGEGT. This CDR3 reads CASSRDGANVLTF. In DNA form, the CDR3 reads TGTGCCAGCAGTCGTGATGGGGCCAACGTCCTGACTTTC.

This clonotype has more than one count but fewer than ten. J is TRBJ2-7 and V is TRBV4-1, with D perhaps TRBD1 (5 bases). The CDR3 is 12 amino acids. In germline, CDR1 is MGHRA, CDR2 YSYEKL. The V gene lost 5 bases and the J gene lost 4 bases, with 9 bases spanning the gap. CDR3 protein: CASSFQGYEQYF. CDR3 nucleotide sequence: TGCGCCAGCAGCTTTCAGGGATACGAGCAGTACTTC.

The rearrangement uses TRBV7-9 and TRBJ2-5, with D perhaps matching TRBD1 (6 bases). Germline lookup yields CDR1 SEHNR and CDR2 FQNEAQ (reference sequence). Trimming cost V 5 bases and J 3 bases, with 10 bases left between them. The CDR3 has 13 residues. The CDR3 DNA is TGTGCCAGCAGCGCCGGGACAAAAGAGACCCAGTACTTC. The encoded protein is CASSAGTKETQYF.

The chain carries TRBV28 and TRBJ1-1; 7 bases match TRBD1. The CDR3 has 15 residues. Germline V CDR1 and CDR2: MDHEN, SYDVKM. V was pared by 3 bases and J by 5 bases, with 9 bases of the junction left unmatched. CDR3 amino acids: CASSLSRGLGTEAFF. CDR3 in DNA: TGTGCCAGCAGTTTGTCGAGGGGGCTCGGTACTGAAGCTTTCTTT.

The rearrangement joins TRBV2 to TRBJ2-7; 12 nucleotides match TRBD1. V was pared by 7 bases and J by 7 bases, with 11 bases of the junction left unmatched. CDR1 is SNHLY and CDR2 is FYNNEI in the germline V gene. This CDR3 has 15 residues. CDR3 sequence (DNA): TGTGCCAGCACCCTCGAGGGACAGGGGGCGGTTGAGCAGTACTTC. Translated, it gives CASTLEGQGAVEQYF.

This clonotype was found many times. The CDR3 protein is CSVGRRLADNEQFF. The CDR3 bases are TGCAGCGTTGGGCGTCGTCTAGCGGACAATGAGCAGTTCTTC. The V and J genes are TRBV29-1 and TRBJ2-1; 7 nucleotides match TRBD2. The CDR3 sequence is 14 residues long. J was trimmed by 5 bases and V by 4 bases; bases with no gene match: 8. CDR1 is SQVTM and CDR2 is ANQGSEA in the germline V gene.

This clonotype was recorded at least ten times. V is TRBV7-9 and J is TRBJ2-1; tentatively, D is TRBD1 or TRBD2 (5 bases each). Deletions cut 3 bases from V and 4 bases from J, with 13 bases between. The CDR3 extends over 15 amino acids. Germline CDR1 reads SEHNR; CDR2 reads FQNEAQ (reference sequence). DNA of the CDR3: TGTGCCAGCAGCTTCCGGGACCCTGAATACAATGAGCAGTTCTTC. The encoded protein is CASSFRDPEYNEQFF.

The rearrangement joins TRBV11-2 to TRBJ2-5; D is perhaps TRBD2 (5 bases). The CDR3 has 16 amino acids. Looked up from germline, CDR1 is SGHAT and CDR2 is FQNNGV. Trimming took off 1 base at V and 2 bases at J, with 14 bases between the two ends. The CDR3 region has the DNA TGTGCCAGCAGCTTAGGAGCGCGGGCGCAGCAAGAGACCCAGTACTTC. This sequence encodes CASSLGARAQQETQYF.

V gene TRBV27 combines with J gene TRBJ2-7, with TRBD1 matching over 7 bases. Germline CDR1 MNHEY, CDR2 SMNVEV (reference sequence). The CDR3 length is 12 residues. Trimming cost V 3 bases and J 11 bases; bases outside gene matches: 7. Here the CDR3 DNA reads TGTGCCAGCAGTTTCTCGACAGGGCGAAAGTACTTC. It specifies CASSFSTGRKYF.

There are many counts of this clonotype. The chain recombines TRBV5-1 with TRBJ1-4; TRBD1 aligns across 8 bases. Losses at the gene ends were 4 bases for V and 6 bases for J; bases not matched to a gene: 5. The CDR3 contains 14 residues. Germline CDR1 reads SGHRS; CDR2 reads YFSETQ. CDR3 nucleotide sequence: TGCGCCAGCAGCCCAAAGACAGGGGATGAAAAACTGTTTTTT. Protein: CASSPKTGDEKLFF.